The clone carrying this TCR beta chain was recorded at least ten times. Time point meaning: newly diagnosed GD, antithyroid drugs for less than 3 months. PBMC RNA was the source of the TCR library. V lost 5 bases to trimming and J lost 2 bases, with 16 bases between them. CDR3 length: 15 residues. These data are taken from a study of regulatory T cells in long-lasting Graves disease. Arm-PCR of CDR3 regions with iRepertoire HTBI primers generated TCR beta libraries. TCRdb re-analysed the multiplex PCR reads in MiXCR, keeping a single row per CDR3 protein. The data hold a few hundred thousand distinct CDR3 sequences, with 20% to 25% observed a single time.

This chain links TRBV12-3 or TRBV12-4 with TRBJ2-7; D may correspond to TRBD1 or TRBD2 (5 bases each). The material was peripheral blood mononuclear cells (PBMCs), obtained at new diagnosis, from a patient treated with antithyroid drugs. The source is a female donor with Graves disease. CDR3 nucleotides: TGTGCCAGCAGTCGTCCCGGGACGGGGACCTACGAGCAGTACTTC. This translates into CASSRPGTGTYEQYF.